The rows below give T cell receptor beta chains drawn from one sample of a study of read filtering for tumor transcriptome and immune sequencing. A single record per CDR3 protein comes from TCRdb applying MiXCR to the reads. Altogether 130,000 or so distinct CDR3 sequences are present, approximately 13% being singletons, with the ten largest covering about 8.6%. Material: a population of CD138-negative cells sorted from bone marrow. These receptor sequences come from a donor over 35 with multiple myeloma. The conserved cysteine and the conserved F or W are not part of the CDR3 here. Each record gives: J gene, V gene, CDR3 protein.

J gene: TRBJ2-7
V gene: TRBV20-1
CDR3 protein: SANRDRTYEQY

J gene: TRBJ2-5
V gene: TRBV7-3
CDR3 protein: ASSLAGGHETQY

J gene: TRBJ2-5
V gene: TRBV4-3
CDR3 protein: ASSQDHGGTLDYQETQY

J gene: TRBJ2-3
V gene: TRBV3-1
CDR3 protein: ASSPEAGADTQY

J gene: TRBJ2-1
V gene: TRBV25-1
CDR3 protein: ASSSSGQLSYNEQF

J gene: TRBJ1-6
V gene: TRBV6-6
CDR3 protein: ASSTSGTVNSPLH

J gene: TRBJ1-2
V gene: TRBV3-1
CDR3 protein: ASSHFLWDTSGYGYT

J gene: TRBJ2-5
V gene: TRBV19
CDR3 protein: ASSIKETQY

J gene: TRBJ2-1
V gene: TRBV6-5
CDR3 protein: ASSYLTLETYNEQF

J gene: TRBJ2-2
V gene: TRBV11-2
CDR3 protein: ASSPLAGGSGELF

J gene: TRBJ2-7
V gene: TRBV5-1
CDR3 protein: ASSFTSSYEQY

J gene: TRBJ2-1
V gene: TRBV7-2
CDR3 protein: ASTLVREGYNEQF

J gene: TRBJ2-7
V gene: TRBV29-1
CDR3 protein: SAQGQGYEQY

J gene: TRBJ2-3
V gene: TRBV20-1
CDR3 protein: SAEGLATSTDTQY

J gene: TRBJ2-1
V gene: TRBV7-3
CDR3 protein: ASSPTAWSSYNEQF

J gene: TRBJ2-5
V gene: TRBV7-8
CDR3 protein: ASSLPAGGLTETQY

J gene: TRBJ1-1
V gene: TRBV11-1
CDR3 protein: ASSLGRVRTEAF

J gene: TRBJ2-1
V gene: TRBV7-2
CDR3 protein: ASSLAASGNEQF

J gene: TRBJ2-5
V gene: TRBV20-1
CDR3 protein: SARDIGQVGETQY

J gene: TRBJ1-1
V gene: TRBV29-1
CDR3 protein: SVGQGNTEAF

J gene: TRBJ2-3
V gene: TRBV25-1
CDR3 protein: ASGRHRGTDTQY

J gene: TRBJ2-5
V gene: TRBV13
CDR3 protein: ACSLGETQY

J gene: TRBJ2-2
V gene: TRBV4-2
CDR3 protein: ASSPNPGVPLGLF

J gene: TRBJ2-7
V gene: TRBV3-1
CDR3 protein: ASARRVNYEQY

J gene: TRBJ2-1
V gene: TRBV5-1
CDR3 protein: ASSLDALGSYNEQF

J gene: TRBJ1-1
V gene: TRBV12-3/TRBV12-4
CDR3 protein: ASSPAGTSDTEAF

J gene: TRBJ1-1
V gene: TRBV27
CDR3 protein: ASRNTGYTEAF

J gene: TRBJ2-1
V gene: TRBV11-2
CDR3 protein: ASSLARGPEQF

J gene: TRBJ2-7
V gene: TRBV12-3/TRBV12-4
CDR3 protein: ASSLRGPRQY

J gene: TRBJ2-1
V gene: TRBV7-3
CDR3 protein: ASSLKVPSEYNEQF

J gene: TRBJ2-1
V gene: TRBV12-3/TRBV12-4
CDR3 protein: ASRTSGPYNEQF

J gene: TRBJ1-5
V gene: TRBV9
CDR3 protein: ASSEGLTSQPQH

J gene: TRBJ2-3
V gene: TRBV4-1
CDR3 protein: ASSQDWADTQY

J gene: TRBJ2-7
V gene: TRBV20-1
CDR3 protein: SARDIGGSVYEQY

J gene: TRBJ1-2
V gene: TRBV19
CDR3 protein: ASSGAGGSPGYT

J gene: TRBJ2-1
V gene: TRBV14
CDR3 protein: ASSRNPLGSYNEQF

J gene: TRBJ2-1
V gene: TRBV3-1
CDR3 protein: ASSLAGTGDNEQF

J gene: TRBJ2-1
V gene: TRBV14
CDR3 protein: ASSQERGYVDEQF

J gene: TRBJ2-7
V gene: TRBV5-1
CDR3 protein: ASSLVTLGQGGDEQY

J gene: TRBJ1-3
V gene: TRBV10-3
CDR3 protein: AIGTGAGNTIY

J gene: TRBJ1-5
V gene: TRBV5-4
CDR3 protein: AWGQGGNQPQH

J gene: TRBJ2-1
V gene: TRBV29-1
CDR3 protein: SVGTTGEQF

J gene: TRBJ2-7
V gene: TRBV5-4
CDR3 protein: ASSLGQGGTYEQY

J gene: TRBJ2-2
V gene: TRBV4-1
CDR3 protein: ASSQDYGMNTGELF

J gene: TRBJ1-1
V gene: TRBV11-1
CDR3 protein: ASSLTQNTEAF

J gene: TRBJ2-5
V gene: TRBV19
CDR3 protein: ASSIGRVRQETQY

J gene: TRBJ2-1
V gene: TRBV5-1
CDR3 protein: ASSTGLAGALDEQF

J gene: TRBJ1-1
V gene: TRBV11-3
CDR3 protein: ASSLVQTGGEAEAF

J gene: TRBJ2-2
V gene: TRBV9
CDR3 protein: ASSASSGTGELF

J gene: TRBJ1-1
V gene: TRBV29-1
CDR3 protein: SVALLRRDTEAF

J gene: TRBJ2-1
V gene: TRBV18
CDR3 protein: ASTTGGLAQPLVSYNEQF

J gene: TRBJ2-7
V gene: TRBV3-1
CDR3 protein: ASSQDLGQTYEQY

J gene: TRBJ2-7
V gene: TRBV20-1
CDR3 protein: SAGTGGPYEQY

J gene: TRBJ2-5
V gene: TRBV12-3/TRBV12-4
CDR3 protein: ASSFSGRAVETQY

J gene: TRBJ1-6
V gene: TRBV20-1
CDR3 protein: SADDGQGNNSPLH